The 28 T cell receptor beta chains presented below share a single source sample, sequenced in a study of blood T cells in healthy people across ages. Alongside a J-beta primer mix, a sample-barcoded 5' primer served in a second PCR lasting roughly 6 to 12 cycles. TCRdb recomputed calls from the 5' RACE reads with MiXCR, one row per CDR3 protein. The repertoire holds around 650,000 distinct CDR3 sequences, approximately 40% seen once, with around 30% in the top ten. Sequencing was done on a sample of blood. Source of these receptors: an older man in good health.

This clonotype occurred a few times. The genes are TRBV12-3 or TRBV12-4 and TRBJ1-4; TRBD1 matches 8 bases. J gave up 7 bases and V 5 bases, and 12 bases lay outside the gene matches. The length of the CDR3 is 16 residues. CDR3 in amino acids: CASSTRTGRGVEKLFF. The CDR3 coding sequence is TGTGCCAGCAGTACTCGGACAGGGCGGGGCGTTGAAAAACTGTTTTTT.

This chain connects TRBV27 to TRBJ2-4, with D perhaps given as TRBD1 or TRBD2 (6 bases each). The J call may be incorrect, as the DNA end agrees better with TRBJ2-7. The CDR3 runs to 16 residues. Germline values: CDR1 MNHEY, CDR2 SMNVEV (reference sequence). The CDR3 nucleotides are TGTGCCAGCAGTTTAAAGGGGGGCGGGTGGGACTACGAGCAGTACTTC. Translating it yields CASSLKGGGWDYEQYF.

This clonotype has more than one count but fewer than ten. This chain connects TRBV7-2 to TRBJ2-3, with TRBD1 identical over 7 bases. Germline V gene sequence: CDR1 SGHTA, CDR2 FQGNSA. The CDR3 consists of 14 residues. Trimming cost V 1 base and J 4 bases; bases outside gene matches: 2. DNA for the CDR3: TGTGCCAGCAGCTTAGTGGGACAGTCAGATACGCAGTATTTT. Encoded protein: CASSLVGQSDTQYF.

In nucleotides, the CDR3 is TGTGCCAGCAGTTTACAGGGATTCGACACCGGGGAGCTGTTTTTT. Translated: CASSLQGFDTGELFF. The chain combines TRBV6-2 or TRBV6-3 with TRBJ2-2, with D perhaps matching TRBD1 (6 bases). CDR3 length equals 15 residues. Trimming took 4 bases from V and 3 from J, leaving 12 bases between them. Germline CDR1 MNHEY, CDR2 SVGEGT.

This clonotype showed up just a few times. This chain connects TRBV27 to TRBJ2-4, with D unclear. The end of the DNA aligns better with TRBJ2-7, so the J call may be wrong. CDR1 is MNHEY, CDR2 SMNVEV, per germline (reference sequence). The CDR3 is 14 residues long. The CDR3 sequence is CASSFGTVIYEQYF. CDR3 in DNA: TGTGCCAGCAGTTTTGGAACAGTGATCTACGAGCAGTACTTC.

A remark on this clonotype: An end of the junction differs from the germline gene, which may be a read error. The chain is built from TRBV14 and TRBJ1-1; D remains unclear. This CDR3 has 14 residues. Germline V gives CDR1 SGHDN, CDR2 FVKESK. The CDR3 DNA sequence: TGCGCCAGCAGCTTGCCGGGCCTGAACACTGAAGCTTTCTTT. It specifies CASSLPGLNTEAFF.

This clonotype came up many times. The chain carries TRBV29-1 and TRBJ2-5; 7 nucleotides match TRBD2. The CDR3 consists of 13 residues. The V gene end was trimmed by 6 bases and the J gene end by 3 bases; junction bases not matched to a gene: 7. Germline V gene sequence: CDR1 SQVTM, CDR2 ANQGSEA. The CDR3 loop reads CSVHPGGEETQYF. The CDR3 coding sequence is TGCAGCGTCCACCCGGGAGGAGAAGAGACCCAGTACTTC.

This clonotype has only a few counts. The chain links TRBV5-1 to TRBJ2-5, with D tentatively TRBD1 (5 bases). The CDR3 has 13 residues. V shed 2 bases and J shed 7 bases, with 12 bases lying between them. Per germline, CDR1 SGHRS and CDR2 YFSETQ. Here the CDR3 reads CASSFTSGSTQYF. Here the CDR3 DNA reads TGCGCCAGCAGCTTTACATCAGGGTCGACCCAGTACTTC.

The chain couples TRBV9 to TRBJ2-1; D unresolved. Trimming stripped 0 bases from V and 9 bases from J, with 10 bases between. Germline V gives CDR1 SGDLS, CDR2 YYNGEE. This CDR3 contains 13 residues. CDR3 in DNA: TGTGCCAGCAGCGTAGCCCACGAAGGTGAGCAGTTCTTC. Protein product: CASSVAHEGEQFF.

V gene TRBV27 combines with J gene TRBJ2-7; D uncertain. Germline V gene data show CDR1 as MNHEY and CDR2 as SMNVEV (reference sequence). Trimming cost V 5 bases and J 5 bases, with 13 bases left between them. The CDR3 is made up of 13 amino acids. The CDR3 region has the DNA TGTGCCAGCAGTCAGTATTCCAAGGACGAGCAGTACTTC. It is translated as CASSQYSKDEQYF.

The chain links TRBV5-1 to TRBJ2-1, with TRBD2 matching 8 bases. Losses at the gene ends were 2 bases for V and 5 bases for J; bases not matched to a gene: 6. The CDR3 contains 15 residues. The V gene's germline CDR1 is SGHRS and CDR2 YFSETQ. The CDR3 is CASSLGAGGNNEQFF. CDR3 DNA: TGCGCCAGCAGCTTAGGGGCGGGAGGTAACAATGAGCAGTTCTTC.

This clonotype was observed many times. This chain links TRBV27 with TRBJ1-2; D may be TRBD1 (6 bases). There are 14 residues in the CDR3. Trimming left V 8 bases short and J 2 bases short, with 15 bases between. The germline V gene encodes CDR1 MNHEY and CDR2 SMNVEV (reference sequence). The CDR3 sequence: CASRVGGANYGYTF. CDR3 DNA sequence: TGTGCCAGCCGAGTTGGGGGCGCAAACTATGGCTACACCTTC.

The chain joins TRBV12-3 or TRBV12-4 to TRBJ1-2; 8 nucleotides line up with TRBD1. The J segment lost 4 bases and the V segment lost 5 bases, leaving 9 bases of the junction unmatched. The CDR3 sequence is 15 residues long. CDR3 nucleotides: TGTGCCAGCAGTCTCCCCCGACAGGGGACCTATGGCTACACCTTC. The encoded protein is CASSLPRQGTYGYTF.

The CDR3 bases are TGTGCCAGCAGCTGGGGACTAGCGGGAGGGTACCAAGAGACCCAGTACTTC. This translates into CASSWGLAGGYQETQYF. The rearrangement joins TRBV5-6 to TRBJ2-5, with TRBD2 matching over 16 bases. V lost 3 bases and J lost 0; bases outside the gene matches: 2. The CDR3 is made up of 17 amino acids. The V gene's germline CDR1 is SGHDT and CDR2 YYEEEE. Full variable domain (outside the CDR3, taken from reference TRBV5-6 and TRBJ2-5): DAGVTQSPTHLIKTRGQQVTLRCSPKSGHDTVSWYQQALGQGPQFIFQYYEEEERQRGNFPDRFSGHQFPNYSSELNVNALLLGDSALYLCASSWGLAGGYQETQYFGPGTRLLVL.

This clonotype was picked up one time. The rearrangement uses TRBV6-5 and TRBJ2-7, with D perhaps assigned TRBD1 or TRBD2 (7 bases each). The end of the DNA fits TRBJ2-5 better, so the J call may be wrong. The CDR3 runs 14 residues. Germline V lookup: CDR1 MNHEY, CDR2 SVGAGI. The CDR3 loop reads CASSSYRGGETQYF. The CDR3 DNA reads as TGTGCCAGCAGTTCCTACAGGGGAGGGGAGACCCAGTACTTC.

The chain has TRBV7-2 and TRBJ2-5, with TRBD1 matching 7 bases. The DNA matches TRBJ2-7 better at its end, which makes the J call doubtful. The CDR3 is 14 amino acids. Germline lookup yields CDR1 SGHTA and CDR2 FQGNSA. The CDR3 DNA reads as TGTGCCAGCAGCTCACCGGGACAGCTATACGAGCAGTACTTC. It yields the protein CASSSPGQLYEQYF.

The V call is TRBV6-2 or TRBV6-3, the J call TRBJ1-1; 9 bases are a match to TRBD1. The CDR3 extends over 18 amino acids. Unmatched junction bases numbered 15, after V lost 5 bases and J lost 2 bases. From germline, CDR1 is MNHEY and CDR2 SVGEGT. CDR3 loop: CASSQKGQGGFINTEAFF. The CDR3 DNA reads TGTGCCAGCAGTCAGAAGGGACAGGGAGGATTTATTAACACTGAAGCTTTCTTT.

The chain carries TRBV29-1 and TRBJ2-1; D not certain. Germline V gene sequence: CDR1 SQVTM, CDR2 ANQGSEA. This CDR3 comprises 14 residues. The V gene lost 1 base and the J gene lost 13 bases, with 20 bases spanning the gap. The CDR3 sequence: CSVEGRDHYNVQFF. The CDR3, as DNA: TGCAGCGTTGAAGGCCGCGATCATTACAATGTCCAGTTCTTC.

V usage is TRBV5-4 and J usage is TRBJ1-2; D is perhaps TRBD1 (6 bases). Germline V gives CDR1 SGHNT, CDR2 YYREEE (reference sequence). V lost 1 base and J lost 5, with 18 bases in between. CDR3 size: 16 residues. In DNA, the CDR3 is TGTGCCAGCAGCTTGCACGGGGGCGTTACAGCATATGGCTACACCTTC. This translates into CASSLHGGVTAYGYTF.

The V call is TRBV6-6, the J call TRBJ2-3; unclear D gene. In germline, CDR1 is MNHNY, CDR2 SVGAGI (reference sequence). V lost 6 bases to trimming and J lost 1 base, with 8 bases between them. The CDR3 has 13 residues. Here the CDR3 reads CASSAVGTDTQYF. The DNA of the CDR3 is TGTGCCAGCAGCGCCGTAGGCACAGATACGCAGTATTTT.

The rearrangement links TRBV18 to TRBJ1-1, with TRBD1 matching 8 bases. This CDR3 has 13 residues. The germline V gene has CDR1 KGHSH and CDR2 LQKENI. With 3 bases clipped from V and 7 bases from J, the junction kept 4 bases outside the gene matches. The CDR3 is CASSPRTGFEAFF. CDR3 DNA: TGTGCCAGCTCACCCCGGACAGGGTTTGAAGCTTTCTTT.

This clonotype appeared many times. The chain couples TRBV6-1 to TRBJ2-5; 9 bases match TRBD2. The CDR3 runs to 16 residues. Per germline, CDR1 MNHNS and CDR2 SASEGT. Unmatched junction bases numbered 10, after V lost 6 bases and J lost 2 bases. The CDR3 DNA reads TGTGCCAGCAGCATGCGGGAGGGCCGGATGCAAGAGACCCAGTACTTC. Translation: CASSMREGRMQETQYF.

The sample holds one count of this clonotype. This chain uses TRBV7-3 with TRBJ1-1, with 7 positions matching TRBD1. J lost 2 bases, V lost 5 bases, and 8 bases had no gene match. The CDR3 totals 15 residues. Germline CDR1 reads SGHTA; CDR2 reads FQGTGA. In DNA form, the CDR3 reads TGTGCCAGCAGCCTCCAGGGGGAATTCAACACTGAAGCTTTCTTT. This codes for CASSLQGEFNTEAFF.

CDR3: CASAPGVEKKTQYF. The CDR3 bases are TGTGCTAGTGCTCCCGGGGTAGAAAAGAAGACCCAGTACTTC. V is TRBV12-5 and J is TRBJ2-5, with D maybe TRBD2 (5 bases). There are 14 residues in the CDR3. V was trimmed by 7 bases and J by 6 bases, leaving 18 bases between them. CDR1 and CDR2 (germline): LGHNT, FRNRAP.

The V call is TRBV27, the J call TRBJ2-3; perhaps TRBD2 as D (6 bases). Per germline, CDR1 MNHEY and CDR2 SMNVEV (reference sequence). The CDR3 extends over 15 amino acids. V lost 5 bases and J 5 bases, leaving 17 bases between the germline ends. CDR3 protein: CASSPAWGVGDTQYF. DNA of the CDR3: TGTGCCAGCAGTCCGGCGTGGGGGGTGGGAGATACGCAGTATTTT.

The V gene is TRBV7-9, the J gene TRBJ2-1, with D perhaps TRBD1 (6 bases). Trimming took 5 bases from V and 0 from J, leaving 17 bases between them. The CDR3 runs to 17 residues. Germline CDR1 SEHNR, CDR2 FQNEAQ (reference sequence). CDR3 loop: CASSPSRGASSYNEQFF. CDR3 DNA: TGTGCCAGCAGCCCCTCCAGGGGTGCCAGCTCCTACAATGAGCAGTTCTTC.

This clonotype was counted a few times. The CDR3 sequence is CASSRRRGENSNQPQHF. The CDR3 DNA reads TGTGCCAGCAGCCGAAGGCGAGGAGAAAATAGCAATCAGCCCCAGCATTTT. The chain has TRBV6-1 and TRBJ1-5; D uncertain. The CDR3 runs 17 residues. Trimming removed 6 bases from V and 0 bases from J, with 18 bases in between. Germline V gene lookup returns CDR1 MNHNS and CDR2 SASEGT.

This sequence joins TRBV6-2 or TRBV6-3 and TRBJ1-5; 10 positions match TRBD1. CDR1 and CDR2 (germline): MNHEY, SVGEGT. The ends lost 6 bases at V and 4 bases at J; junction bases unmatched: 6. This CDR3 region has 15 residues. The CDR3 region has the DNA TGTGCCAGCAGGTTCGGGACAGGGGAAAATCAGCCCCAGCATTTT. Its translation: CASRFGTGENQPQHF.